This is a list of T cell receptor beta chains from one sample in a study of STAT5B mutations in CD4+ large granular lymphocyte leukemia. Profiling relied on immunoSEQ multiplex PCR, and the TCRdb table lists in-frame clones only, not all of them. The data contain 30,000 to 40,000 clones, over 65% of them singletons. Sequenced sample: CD4+ T cells from blood buffy coats. These receptors were obtained from a human donor in good health. CDR3s include the opening cysteine and the closing phenylalanine or tryptophan. Each record gives: clone size, J gene, D gene, V gene, CDR3 protein, CDR3 DNA. D genes are given only for firm matches. Not every row has a clone size; where given, it reads once, few, many or a size class.

size: -; J: TRBJ2-1; D: TRBD2; V: TRBV29-1; CDR3: CSVVERELSYNEQFF; DNA: TGCAGCGTTGTGGAGCGGGAGCTCTCCTACAATGAGCAGTTCTTC
size: few; J: TRBJ1-1; D: -; V: TRBV5-4; CDR3: CASSFDRFRTEAFF; DNA: TGTGCCAGCAGTTTCGACAGGTTTCGGACTGAAGCTTTCTTT
size: -; J: TRBJ2-3; D: -; V: TRBV5-4; CDR3: CATWTVSTDTQYF; DNA: TGTGCCACTTGGACAGTGAGCACAGATACGCAGTATTTT
size: -; J: TRBJ1-2; D: -; V: TRBV25-1; CDR3: CASMGNYGYTF; DNA: TGTGCCAGTATGGGGAACTATGGCTACACCTTC
size: -; J: TRBJ1-5; D: -; V: TRBV12-5; CDR3: CASALDSNQPQHF; DNA: TGTGCTAGTGCCCTGGACAGCAATCAGCCCCAGCATTTT
size: -; J: TRBJ2-7; D: -; V: TRBV4-1; CDR3: CASTAGTPFHEQYF; DNA: TGCGCCAGCACGGCGGGGACGCCGTTCCACGAGCAGTACTTC
size: -; J: TRBJ1-3; D: -; V: TRBV14; CDR3: CASRRRGAGNTIYF; DNA: TGTGCCAGCAGAAGGAGGGGGGCTGGAAACACCATATATTTT
size: -; J: TRBJ2-3; D: -; V: TRBV5-1; CDR3: CASIGGTDTQYF; DNA: TGCGCCAGCATCGGGGGCACAGATACGCAGTATTTT
size: -; J: TRBJ2-5; D: TRBD2; V: TRBV7-9; CDR3: CASSGRLAVKETQYF; DNA: TGTGCCAGCAGCGGACGACTAGCGGTCAAAGAGACCCAGTACTTC
size: few; J: TRBJ1-1; D: TRBD1; V: TRBV18; CDR3: CASSPTVSGGGVNTEAFF; DNA: TGTGCCAGCTCACCAACAGTTTCAGGGGGCGGCGTGAACACTGAAGCTTTCTTT
size: -; J: TRBJ2-7; D: -; V: TRBV7-6; CDR3: CASTNPAAGDYEQYF; DNA: TGTGCCAGCACCAACCCGGCCGCCGGGGACTACGAGCAGTACTTC
size: -; J: TRBJ2-2; D: TRBD2; V: TRBV6-6; CDR3: CASATGGVRVGELFF; DNA: TGTGCCAGCGCGACTGGGGGGGTCCGTGTCGGGGAGCTGTTTTTT
size: -; J: TRBJ1-2; D: TRBD1; V: TRBV2; CDR3: CASSGVDRGQNYGYTF; DNA: TGTGCCAGCAGTGGAGTAGACAGGGGGCAAAACTATGGCTACACCTTC
size: -; J: TRBJ2-2; D: -; V: TRBV19; CDR3: CASSTRGRGNGELFF; DNA: TGTGCCAGTAGTACCCGGGGCAGGGGCAACGGGGAGCTGTTTTTT
size: -; J: TRBJ2-2; D: -; V: TRBV2; CDR3: CASSVGPRRELFF; DNA: TGTGCCAGCAGTGTCGGTCCGAGAAGGGAGCTGTTTTTT
size: -; J: TRBJ1-4; D: TRBD1; V: TRBV7-9; CDR3: CASSSGSGTENEKLFF; DNA: TGTGCCAGCAGCTCCGGTTCCGGGACAGAGAATGAAAAACTGTTTTTT
size: -; J: TRBJ2-5; D: TRBD2; V: TRBV15; CDR3: CATGRLAGEETQYF; DNA: TGTGCCACCGGCAGACTAGCGGGGGAAGAGACCCAGTACTTC
size: -; J: TRBJ1-3; D: -; V: TRBV11-2; CDR3: CASSLVGTPGVTIYF; DNA: TGTGCCAGCAGCTTAGTTGGGACCCCTGGAGTCACCATATATTTT
size: -; J: TRBJ2-2; D: -; V: TRBV5-6; CDR3: CASSLGGNTGELFF; DNA: TGTGCCAGCAGCTTGGGGGGGAACACCGGGGAGCTGTTTTTT
size: -; J: TRBJ2-2; D: -; V: TRBV7-6; CDR3: CASSLGVGGRTGELFF; DNA: TGTGCCAGCAGCTTAGGAGTGGGGGGACGCACCGGGGAGCTGTTTTTT